One sample yielded the 16 T cell receptor beta chains listed below, sequenced in a study of control samples from healthy donors and cancer patients. Repertoires were generated with immunoSEQ multiplex PCR, while TCRdb's copy carries only in-frame clones and drops some. This sample carries 95,000 to 150,000 clones, roughly 92% of them seen once, and the ten largest clones take less than 9%. Sequenced input: blood. All receptors derive from a young woman in good health.

V usage is TRBV2 and J usage is TRBJ2-2, with a tentative D call TRBD2 (6 bases). Germline CDR1 SNHLY, CDR2 FYNNEI. Trimming stripped 4 bases from V and 3 bases from J, with 9 bases between. CDR3 size: 14 residues. The CDR3 sequence is CASSVGTYTGELFF. The CDR3 region has the DNA TGTGCCAGCAGTGTCGGGACTTACACCGGGGAGCTGTTTTTT.

The V and J genes are TRBV7-2 and TRBJ2-1; TRBD2 aligns across 16 bases. Germline V gene lookup returns CDR1 SGHTA and CDR2 FQGNSA. The junction had 5 bases not matched to a gene; V was cut back by 5 bases and J by 7 bases. This CDR3 has 16 amino acids. The CDR3 bases are TGTGCCAGCAGCCTCGGGACTAGCGGGAGGGTAAATGAGCAGTTCTTC. Its protein product is CASSLGTSGRVNEQFF.

The genes are TRBV27 and TRBJ1-2; D may be TRBD1 (6 bases). The CDR3 runs 14 residues. Germline-derived CDR1 and CDR2 are MNHEY and SMNVEV (reference sequence). With 5 bases removed from V and 0 bases from J, the gap between germline ends came to 10 bases. In DNA form, the CDR3 reads TGTGCCAGCAGTATACACAGGGCTAACTATGGCTACACCTTC. Its protein product is CASSIHRANYGYTF.

This clone was seen once. The chain uses TRBV15 and TRBJ1-5; 7 bases line up with TRBD1. After removal of 5 bases from V and 4 bases from J, the junction contained 5 bases not matched to a gene. The CDR3 runs to 14 residues. Per germline, CDR1 LNHNV and CDR2 YYDKDF (reference sequence). CDR3 DNA: TGTGCCACCAGCGACAGGGTGGGGAATCAGCCCCAGCATTTT. This gives the protein CATSDRVGNQPQHF.

The chain couples TRBV7-2 to TRBJ1-4; D uncertain. The CDR3 extends over 15 amino acids. V lost 3 bases and J 0 bases, leaving 8 bases between the germline ends. The germline CDR1 and CDR2 sequences are SGHTA and FQGNSA. CDR3 region: CASSLLAATNEKLFF. The CDR3 nucleotides are TGTGCCAGCAGCTTGTTGGCAGCAACTAATGAAAAACTGTTTTTT.

The chain joins TRBV3-1 (or the pseudogene TRBV3-2) to TRBJ2-7, with 7 bases matching TRBD1. CDR3 length equals 15 residues. Germline CDR1 is LGHDT and CDR2 is YNNKEL (reference sequence). The J segment lost 5 bases and the V segment lost 5 bases, leaving 12 bases of the junction unmatched. The CDR3 DNA reads as TGTGCCAGCAGCGAACGCGACAGGGACCCTGACGAGCAGTACTTC. This encodes CASSERDRDPDEQYF.

The rearrangement joins TRBV28 to TRBJ1-1; tentatively, D is TRBD1 (6 bases). This CDR3 comprises 15 residues. Germline V gene lookup returns CDR1 MDHEN and CDR2 SYDVKM. The germline V and J ends were trimmed by 4 bases and 4 bases, with 16 bases remaining between them. The CDR3 sequence: CASSSPREGGTEAFF. The CDR3 nucleotides read TGTGCCAGCAGTTCCCCCAGGGAGGGGGGCACTGAAGCTTTCTTT.

The chain links TRBV18 to TRBJ2-1, with 10 bases that match TRBD2. V shed 1 base, J shed 8 bases, and the junction held 17 bases outside the gene matches. The CDR3 spans 19 residues. Per the germline V gene, CDR1 is KGHSH and CDR2 is LQKENI. CDR3: CASSPRIISSGGPDDEQFF. The CDR3, as DNA: TGTGCCAGCTCACCACGTATTATCAGTAGCGGGGGGCCTGACGATGAGCAGTTCTTC.

V gene TRBV25-1 combines with J gene TRBJ1-2; D might be TRBD1 (5 bases). The germline V gene has CDR1 MGHDK and CDR2 SYGVNS. CDR3 length equals 14 residues. V lost 2 bases to trimming and J lost 8 bases, with 15 bases between them. The CDR3 loop reads CASSEGAGPLGYTF. In nucleotides, the CDR3 is TGTGCCAGCAGTGAAGGGGCAGGGCCTTTGGGCTACACCTTC.

The chain employs TRBV5-6 and TRBJ2-3; TRBD2 matches at 10 bases. The CDR3 totals 16 residues. V shed 4 bases and J 1 base; nucleotides not matched to a gene: 6. The V gene's germline CDR1 is SGHDT and CDR2 YYEEEE. The CDR3 DNA follows: TGTGCCAGCAGCGACTACACTAGCGGGGGCACAGATACGCAGTATTTT. Amino acids: CASSDYTSGGTDTQYF. Full variable domain (missing parts from reference TRBV5-6 and TRBJ2-3): DAGVTQSPTHLIKTRGQQVTLRCSPKSGHDTVSWYQQALGQGPQFIFQYYEEEERQRGNFPDRFSGHQFPNYSSELNVNALLLGDSALYLCASSDYTSGGTDTQYFGPGTRLTVL.

The rearrangement joins TRBV7-2 to TRBJ2-7; D gene unclear. Germline V gene lookup returns CDR1 SGHTA and CDR2 FQGNSA. V shed 5 bases and J shed 1 base, with 9 bases lying between them. This CDR3 is built from 13 residues. The DNA for the CDR3 is TGTGCCAGCAGCCTAGGGATGTCCTACGAGCAGTACTTC. Translated: CASSLGMSYEQYF.

This clone occurred once. V usage is TRBV2 and J usage is TRBJ1-2, with 9 bases lining up with TRBD1. The germline V gene encodes CDR1 SNHLY and CDR2 FYNNEI. Trimming removed 1 base from V and 7 bases from J; junction bases left unmatched: 10. The CDR3 is 16 residues long. CDR3 in amino acids: CASSEGDRELSRGYTF. For the CDR3, the DNA is TGTGCCAGCAGTGAAGGGGACAGGGAGTTGTCTCGTGGCTACACCTTC.

The V call is TRBV5-1, the J call TRBJ2-3; 10 bases map to TRBD1. V trimming: 6 bases; J trimming: 4 bases; junction bases outside the gene matches: 5. Germline V gene data show CDR1 as SGHRS and CDR2 as YFSETQ. This CDR3 spans 14 amino acids. CDR3 amino acids: CASTQGQGADTQYF. The CDR3 DNA follows: TGCGCCAGCACCCAAGGACAGGGGGCAGATACGCAGTATTTT.

There are a few counts of this clone. The rearrangement uses TRBV19 and TRBJ2-6; D is perhaps TRBD2 (5 bases). Germline V CDR1 and CDR2: LNHDA, SQIVND (reference sequence). Trimming took 7 bases from V and 4 from J, leaving 11 bases between them. There are 14 residues in the CDR3. The CDR3 nucleotides read TGTGCCAGTAAGGCGCGCGGGGGGGCCAACGTCCTGACTTTC. It encodes CASKARGGANVLTF.

The chain employs TRBV28 and TRBJ2-1; 7 positions agree with TRBD2. The V gene's germline CDR1 is MDHEN and CDR2 SYDVKM. J gave up 7 bases and V 3 bases, and 3 bases lay outside the gene matches. This CDR3 has 13 residues. CDR3 in DNA: TGTGCCAGCAGTTTGGCGCGGGGGAATGAGCAGTTCTTC. Residues: CASSLARGNEQFF.

This clone was detected a few times. The rearrangement joins TRBV7-2 to TRBJ2-1; 9 bases map to TRBD1. The CDR3 runs to 18 residues. Per the germline V gene, CDR1 is SGHTA and CDR2 is FQGNSA. V shed 5 bases, J shed 4 bases, and the junction held 15 bases outside the gene matches. CDR3 in amino acids: CASSHVPGQGLRYNEQFF. CDR3 coding DNA: TGTGCCAGCAGCCACGTCCCGGGACAGGGATTAAGATACAATGAGCAGTTCTTC.